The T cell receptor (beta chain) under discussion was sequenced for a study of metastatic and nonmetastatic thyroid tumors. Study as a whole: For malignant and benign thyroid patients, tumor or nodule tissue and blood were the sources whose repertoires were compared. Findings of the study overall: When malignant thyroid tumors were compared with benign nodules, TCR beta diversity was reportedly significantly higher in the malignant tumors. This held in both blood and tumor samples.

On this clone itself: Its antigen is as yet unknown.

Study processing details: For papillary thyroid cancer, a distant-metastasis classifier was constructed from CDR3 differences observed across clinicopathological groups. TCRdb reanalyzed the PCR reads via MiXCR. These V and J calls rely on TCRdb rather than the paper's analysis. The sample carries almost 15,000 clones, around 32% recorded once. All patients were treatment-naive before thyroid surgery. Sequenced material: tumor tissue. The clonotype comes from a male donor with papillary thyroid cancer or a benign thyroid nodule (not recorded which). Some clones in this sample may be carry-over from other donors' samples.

For the CDR3, the DNA is TGCAGTGCTAGGTCACAGACTAACTATGGCTACACCTTC. Amino acid sequence: CSARSQTNYGYTF. This rearrangement joins TRBV20-1 to TRBJ1-2; D remains ambiguous. This CDR3 comprises 13 residues. CDR1 is DFQATT, CDR2 SNEGSKA, per germline (reference sequence). The ends were cut back, 3 bases at V and 0 bases at J, with 8 bases in the middle.